This TCR beta chain was profiled in a study of blood T cell repertoires in COVID-19. Original methodology: Nucleated cell counts were estimated from reference gene primer amplification. Measured with immunoSEQ multiplex PCR; TCRdb has only the in-frame clones, and not every one. Clone size and V and J calls were adopted from that table, with D and trimming inferred from the DNA. The sample contains about 220,000 clones, 80% to 85% of which appear only once. CDR3 size: 12 residues. Germline V gene sequence: CDR1 MGHDK, CDR2 SYGVNS. With 2 bases removed from V and 5 bases from J, the gap between germline ends came to 7 bases.

V and J are TRBV25-1 and TRBJ2-7; possibly TRBD2 for D (5 bases). The source of this sequence is a woman aged 25 to 45 who had recovered from COVID-19. The sample was peripheral blood. As DNA, the CDR3 is TGTGCCAGCAGTGAAGGGAGCGACGAGCAGTACTTC. Protein sequence: CASSEGSDEQYF.